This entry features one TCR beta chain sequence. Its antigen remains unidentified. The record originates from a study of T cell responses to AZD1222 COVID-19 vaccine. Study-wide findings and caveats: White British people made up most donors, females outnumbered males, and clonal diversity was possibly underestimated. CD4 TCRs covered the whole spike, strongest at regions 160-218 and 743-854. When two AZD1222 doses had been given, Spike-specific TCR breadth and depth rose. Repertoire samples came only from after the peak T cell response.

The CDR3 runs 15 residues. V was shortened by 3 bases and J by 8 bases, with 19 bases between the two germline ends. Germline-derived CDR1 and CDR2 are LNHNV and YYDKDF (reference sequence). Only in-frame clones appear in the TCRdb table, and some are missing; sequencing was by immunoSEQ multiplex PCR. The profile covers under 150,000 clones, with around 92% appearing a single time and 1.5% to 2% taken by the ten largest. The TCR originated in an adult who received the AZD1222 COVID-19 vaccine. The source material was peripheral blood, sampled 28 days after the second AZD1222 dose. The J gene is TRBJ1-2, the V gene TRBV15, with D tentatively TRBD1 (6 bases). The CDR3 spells CATSRDRKTGGGYTF. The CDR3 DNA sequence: TGTGCCACCAGCAGGGACAGAAAAACCGGTGGGGGCTACACCTTC.